These 24 T cell receptor beta chains came from one sample sequenced in a study of OX40 agonist ivuxolimab in advanced cancers. The assay was immunoSEQ multiplex PCR, and TCRdb's table has in-frame clones only and misses some. Seen here are roughly 60,000 clones, about 83% observed once, and the top ten hold over 4%. The source was CD4+ or CD8+ T cells sorted from blood, collected in a trial of the OX40 agonist ivuxolimab. All receptors come from an adult with an advanced solid tumor such as melanoma, head and neck, liver or kidney cancer.

The rearrangement joins TRBV27 to TRBJ2-4; TRBD2 might be the D (6 bases). CDR3 length: 14 residues. Germline CDR1 reads MNHEY; CDR2 reads SMNVEV (reference sequence). Trimming removed 3 bases from V and 6 bases from J, with 12 bases in between. The CDR3 is CASSFVGGGNIQYF. CDR3 in DNA: TGTGCCAGCAGTTTCGTCGGGGGAGGAAACATTCAGTACTTC.

The rearrangement joins TRBV27 to TRBJ2-2, with D perhaps TRBD2 (6 bases). This CDR3 comprises 13 residues. Trimming took off 11 bases at V and 5 bases at J, with 15 bases between the two ends. The germline gives CDR1 MNHEY, CDR2 SMNVEV (reference sequence). CDR3 amino acids: CASARRDTGELFF. The CDR3 region has the DNA TGTGCCTCCGCCAGGAGGGATACCGGGGAGCTGTTTTTT.

The chain is built from TRBV28 and TRBJ2-7, with TRBD1 identical over 8 bases. The CDR3 loop spans 15 amino acids. Germline V gene data show CDR1 as MDHEN and CDR2 as SYDVKM. V was clipped by 5 bases and J by 2 bases; unmatched bases: 8. DNA of the CDR3: TGTGCCAGCAGTCGAGGGGGACAGGCCACCTACGAGCAGTACTTC. It yields the protein CASSRGGQATYEQYF.

The chain combines TRBV5-4 with TRBJ1-1; 7 bases fit TRBD1. CDR1 and CDR2 from the germline V gene are SGHNT and YYREEE (reference sequence). V lost 4 bases and J lost 7; bases outside the gene matches: 13. This CDR3 spans 15 amino acids. DNA for the CDR3: TGTGCCAGCAGCGAAGGGACAGTAAGAGGGGTTGAAGCTTTCTTT. This translates into CASSEGTVRGVEAFF.

This clone came up a few times. The chain couples TRBV7-8 to TRBJ2-5; D may be TRBD1 (5 bases). Trimming removed 3 bases at V and 1 base at J, with 18 bases between. Germline V gene lookup returns CDR1 SGHVS and CDR2 FQNEAQ. CDR3 length: 17 amino acids. Written as DNA, the CDR3 is TGTGCCAGCAGCTTTTTGGGCAGGGAATCCCCCCAAGAGACCCAGTACTTC. Its protein is CASSFLGRESPQETQYF. Filled out from reference TRBV7-8 and TRBJ2-5, the complete variable domain reads GAGVSQSPRYKVAKRGQDVALRCDPISGHVSLFWYQQALGQGPEFLTYFQNEAQLDKSGLPSDRFFAERPEGSVSTLKIQRTQQEDSAVYLCASSFLGRESPQETQYFGPGTRLLVL.

The rearrangement joins TRBV7-9 to TRBJ2-1, with 7 nucleotides matching TRBD2. The V and J ends lost 6 bases and 8 bases, in that order; junction bases with no gene match: 10. The CDR3 covers 14 residues. Germline assignment: CDR1 SEHNR and CDR2 FQNEAQ (reference sequence). This chain's CDR3 is CASSSTGGGDEQFF. As DNA, the CDR3 is TGTGCCAGCAGTTCAACGGGAGGAGGGGATGAGCAGTTCTTC.

The chain recombines TRBV7-2 with TRBJ2-3; 8 nucleotides align to TRBD2. Germline values: CDR1 SGHTA, CDR2 FQGNSA. CDR3 size: 14 residues. The V gene end was trimmed by 5 bases and the J gene end by 1 base; junction bases not matched to a gene: 2. The CDR3: CASSQTSGTDTQYF. CDR3 bases: TGTGCCAGCAGCCAGACTAGCGGCACAGATACGCAGTATTTT.

The DNA of the CDR3 is TGTGCCAGCAGTCTCGGACAGGGGTACACCGGGGAGCTGTTTTTT. Translating it yields CASSLGQGYTGELFF. The chain employs TRBV28 and TRBJ2-2; 9 bases align to TRBD1. V trimming: 5 bases; J trimming: 3 bases; junction bases outside the gene matches: 4. The CDR3 is 15 amino acids. Germline assignment: CDR1 MDHEN and CDR2 SYDVKM.

The chain combines TRBV18 with TRBJ1-5, with D possibly matching TRBD1 (6 bases). Per the germline V gene, CDR1 is KGHSH and CDR2 is LQKENI. CDR3 length equals 15 residues. V lost 1 base to trimming and J lost 5 bases, with 12 bases between them. CDR3 residues: CASSPQGRQDQPQHF. CDR3 in DNA: TGTGCCAGCTCACCACAGGGGAGACAGGATCAGCCCCAGCATTTT.

This chain links TRBV27 with TRBJ2-1; TRBD2 might be the D (5 bases). Germline CDR1 reads MNHEY; CDR2 reads SMNVEV (reference sequence). Trimming stripped 5 bases from V and 6 bases from J, with 5 bases between. This CDR3 is 11 amino acids long. DNA for the CDR3: TGTGCCAGCAGTGAGGGCAATGAGCAGTTCTTC. Protein: CASSEGNEQFF.

V usage is TRBV9 and J usage is TRBJ2-3, with TRBD2 identical over 13 bases. The ends lost 5 bases at V and 4 bases at J; junction bases unmatched: 16. Germline CDR1 is SGDLS and CDR2 is YYNGEE. The CDR3 totals 19 residues. CDR3: CASRGFPGLAGIGADTQYF. The DNA for the CDR3 is TGTGCCAGCAGGGGTTTTCCGGGACTAGCGGGGATCGGGGCAGATACGCAGTATTTT.

V usage is TRBV9 and J usage is TRBJ2-2, with 7 bases aligning to TRBD1. Losses at the gene ends were 3 bases for V and 4 bases for J; bases not matched to a gene: 6. The CDR3 runs to 15 residues. The germline CDR1 and CDR2 sequences are SGDLS and YYNGEE. The CDR3 here is CASSARQGPTGELFF. CDR3 in DNA: TGTGCCAGCAGCGCCCGACAGGGACCCACCGGGGAGCTGTTTTTT.

In DNA form, the CDR3 reads TGTGCCAGCAGGTTTACAGGGGGATTTTCACCCCTCCACTTT. This encodes CASRFTGGFSPLHF. V and J are TRBV2 and TRBJ1-6, with 8 bases identical to TRBD1. The germline gives CDR1 SNHLY, CDR2 FYNNEI. This CDR3 spans 14 amino acids. V lost 6 bases, J lost 9 bases, and 7 bases stayed unmatched.

This clone was seen once. This chain links TRBV29-1 with TRBJ2-5; 7 bases fit TRBD1. Per the germline V gene, CDR1 is SQVTM and CDR2 is ANQGSEA. There are 13 residues in the CDR3. V lost 5 bases and J lost 1; bases outside the gene matches: 4. CDR3 in DNA: TGCAGCGTTACGGGACAGAGCCAAGAGACCCAGTACTTC. Protein product: CSVTGQSQETQYF.

The rearrangement joins TRBV19 to TRBJ1-2; D not certain. V lost 7 bases and J lost 7, with 16 bases in between. The germline gives CDR1 LNHDA, CDR2 SQIVND (reference sequence). This CDR3 has 13 residues. CDR3 nucleotides: TGTGCCAGTAATGAGGGAAGGGTTAGTGGCTACACCTTC. This encodes CASNEGRVSGYTF.

The rearrangement joins TRBV6-6 to TRBJ2-1, with 8 bases identical to TRBD2. Germline CDR1 and CDR2: MNHNY and SVGAGI (reference sequence). CDR3 length equals 16 residues. V was clipped by 10 bases and J by 0 bases; unmatched bases: 11. The CDR3 is CATKPQAGASYNEQFF. The CDR3 DNA is TGTGCCACCAAACCACAAGCGGGGGCCTCCTACAATGAGCAGTTCTTC.

This clone was seen a few times. This sequence joins TRBV19 and TRBJ1-3; a possible D gene is TRBD1 (5 bases). The CDR3 has 14 amino acids. V was pared by 7 bases and J by 5 bases, with 15 bases between. Germline V CDR1 and CDR2: LNHDA, SQIVND (reference sequence). The CDR3 DNA reads as TGTGCCAGTACCCCCGCGGGGGTCCGAAACACCATATATTTT. Translated, it gives CASTPAGVRNTIYF. The whole variable domain, remainder taken from reference TRBV19 and TRBJ1-3, is DGGITQSPKYLFRKEGQNVTLSCEQNLNHDAMYWYRQDPGQGLRLIYYSQIVNDFQKGDIAEGYSVSREKKESFPLTVTSAQKNPTAFYLCASTPAGVRNTIYFGEGSWLTVV.

The V gene is TRBV28, the J gene TRBJ2-1, with 11 bases identical to TRBD2. V gave up 5 bases and J gave up 0 bases; unmatched junction bases: 12. The V gene's germline CDR1 is MDHEN and CDR2 SYDVKM. The CDR3 runs to 19 residues. This CDR3 reads CASSPGLAALRSSYNEQFF. The CDR3 coding sequence is TGTGCCAGCAGTCCGGGACTAGCGGCCTTACGGAGCTCCTACAATGAGCAGTTCTTC.

The chain combines TRBV5-4 with TRBJ2-1; D is undetermined. The CDR3 runs 15 residues. V was clipped by 1 base and J by 0 bases, with 8 bases between them. The germline V gene encodes CDR1 SGHNT and CDR2 YYREEE (reference sequence). In DNA form, the CDR3 reads TGTGCCAGCAGCTTGACGGTGAGCTCCTACAATGAGCAGTTCTTC. Residues: CASSLTVSSYNEQFF.

The chain is built from TRBV6-5 and TRBJ1-1; weak D call: TRBD1 (6 bases). V was cut by 5 bases and J by 1 base, with 8 bases left in between. CDR1 and CDR2 (germline): MNHEY, SVGAGI. The CDR3 spans 13 residues. This CDR3 is CASSRGQNTEAFF. The CDR3 bases are TGTGCCAGCAGTCGGGGACAGAACACTGAAGCTTTCTTT.

The J gene is TRBJ2-1, the V gene TRBV5-6; perhaps D is TRBD1 or TRBD2 (5 bases each). Germline V gene lookup returns CDR1 SGHDT and CDR2 YYEEEE. V was clipped by 0 bases and J by 9 bases, with 13 bases between them. The CDR3 runs 14 residues. The CDR3 DNA reads as TGTGCCAGCAGCTTGGTCCCGACCGGGACTGAGCAGTTCTTC. Amino acid sequence: CASSLVPTGTEQFF.

The chain carries TRBV2 and TRBJ1-1; the match to TRBD1 covers 8 bases. The germline V gene encodes CDR1 SNHLY and CDR2 FYNNEI. This CDR3 spans 16 amino acids. V dropped 5 bases and J dropped 7; count of bases not matched to a gene: 15. As DNA, the CDR3 is TGTGCCAGCAGTCTTAGGGCAGGGGGCGTATTAGGTGAAGCTTTCTTT. Amino acid sequence: CASSLRAGGVLGEAFF.

The rearrangement joins TRBV11-2 to TRBJ2-5; D not certain. Germline CDR1 reads SGHAT; CDR2 reads FQNNGV. V gave up 7 bases and J gave up 5 bases, with 26 bases separating them. CDR3 length: 17 residues. The CDR3 sequence: CASTRIRALTVGETQYF. The CDR3 DNA reads TGTGCCAGCACCCGGATTAGGGCCCTAACAGTGGGGGAGACCCAGTACTTC.

V gene TRBV7-2 combines with J gene TRBJ2-1, with 11 positions matching TRBD2. The CDR3 length is 14 residues. The junction had 8 bases not matched to a gene; V was cut back by 3 bases and J by 13 bases. The germline CDR1 and CDR2 sequences are SGHTA and FQGNSA. The CDR3 nucleotides are TGTGCCAGCAGCTTTAGCGGGGGGGCCCCATCACAGTTCTTC. Encoded protein: CASSFSGGAPSQFF.